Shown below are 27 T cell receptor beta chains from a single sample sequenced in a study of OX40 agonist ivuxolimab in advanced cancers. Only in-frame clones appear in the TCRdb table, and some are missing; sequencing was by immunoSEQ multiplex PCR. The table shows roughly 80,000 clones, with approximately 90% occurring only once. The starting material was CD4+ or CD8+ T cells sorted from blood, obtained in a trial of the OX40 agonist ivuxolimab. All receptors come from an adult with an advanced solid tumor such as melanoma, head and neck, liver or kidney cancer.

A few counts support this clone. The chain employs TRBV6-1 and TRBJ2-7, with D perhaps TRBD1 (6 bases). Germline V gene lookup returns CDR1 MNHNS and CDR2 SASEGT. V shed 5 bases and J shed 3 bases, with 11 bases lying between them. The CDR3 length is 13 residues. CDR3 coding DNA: TGTGCCAGCAGTAAGGGACATTTCTACGAGCAGTACTTC. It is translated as CASSKGHFYEQYF.

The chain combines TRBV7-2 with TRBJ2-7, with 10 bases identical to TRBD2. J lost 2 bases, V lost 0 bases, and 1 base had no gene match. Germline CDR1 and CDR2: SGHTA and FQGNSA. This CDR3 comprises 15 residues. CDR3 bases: TGTGCCAGCAGCTTAGCGCTAGCGGGAGCCTACGAGCAGTACTTC. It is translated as CASSLALAGAYEQYF.

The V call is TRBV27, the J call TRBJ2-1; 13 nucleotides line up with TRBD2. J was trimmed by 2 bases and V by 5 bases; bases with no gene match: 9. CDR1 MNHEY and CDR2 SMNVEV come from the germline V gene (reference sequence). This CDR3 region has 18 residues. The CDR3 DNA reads TGTGCCAGCAGTAGACGGACTAGCGGGAGTTCCCCCTACAATGAGCAGTTCTTC. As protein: CASSRRTSGSSPYNEQFF.

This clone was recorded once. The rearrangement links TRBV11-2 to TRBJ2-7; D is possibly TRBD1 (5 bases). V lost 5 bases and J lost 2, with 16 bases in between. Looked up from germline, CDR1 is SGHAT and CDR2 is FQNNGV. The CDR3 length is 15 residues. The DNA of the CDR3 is TGTGCCAGCAGCCTAGGGGCGGCAGATACCTACGAGCAGTACTTC. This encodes CASSLGAADTYEQYF.

DNA of the CDR3: TGCGCCAGCAGCAAAGAAACCGGGACAGGGAATACTGAAGCTTTCTTT. Residues: CASSKETGTGNTEAFF. This chain links TRBV5-1 with TRBJ1-1; 9 bases match TRBD1. The trim removed 4 bases at V and 5 bases at J, leaving 12 bases unmatched. Per germline, CDR1 SGHRS and CDR2 YFSETQ. The CDR3 spans 16 residues.

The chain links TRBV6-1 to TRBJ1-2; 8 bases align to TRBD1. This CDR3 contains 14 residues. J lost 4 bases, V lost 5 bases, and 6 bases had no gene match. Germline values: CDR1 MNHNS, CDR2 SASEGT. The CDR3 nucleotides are TGTGCCAGCAGTCAAGGACAGGGTACCTATGGCTACACCTTC. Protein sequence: CASSQGQGTYGYTF.

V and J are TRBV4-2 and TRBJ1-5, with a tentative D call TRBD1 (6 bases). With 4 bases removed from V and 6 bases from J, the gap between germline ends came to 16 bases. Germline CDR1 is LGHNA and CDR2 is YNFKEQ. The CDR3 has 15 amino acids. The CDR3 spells CASSLKGGGGQPQHF. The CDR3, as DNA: TGTGCCAGCAGCCTAAAAGGGGGTGGAGGTCAGCCCCAGCATTTT.

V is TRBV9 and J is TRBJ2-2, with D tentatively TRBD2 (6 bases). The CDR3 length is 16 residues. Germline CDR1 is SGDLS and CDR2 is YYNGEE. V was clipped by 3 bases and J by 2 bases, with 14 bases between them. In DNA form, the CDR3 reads TGTGCCAGCAGCGCGCGCTCCGGGAGAAACACCGGGGAGCTGTTTTTT. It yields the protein CASSARSGRNTGELFF.

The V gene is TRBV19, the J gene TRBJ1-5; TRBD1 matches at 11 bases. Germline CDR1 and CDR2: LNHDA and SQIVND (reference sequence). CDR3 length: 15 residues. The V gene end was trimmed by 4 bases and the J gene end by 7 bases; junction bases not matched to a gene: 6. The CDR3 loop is CASSTGQGARQPQHF. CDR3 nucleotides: TGTGCCAGTAGTACCGGACAGGGGGCTAGACAGCCCCAGCATTTT.

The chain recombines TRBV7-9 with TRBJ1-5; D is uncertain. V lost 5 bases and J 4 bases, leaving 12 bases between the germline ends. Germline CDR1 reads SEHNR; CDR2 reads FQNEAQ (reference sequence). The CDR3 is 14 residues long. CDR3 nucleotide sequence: TGTGCCAGCAGCGGGGAGACGTTGAATCAGCCCCAGCATTTT. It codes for CASSGETLNQPQHF.

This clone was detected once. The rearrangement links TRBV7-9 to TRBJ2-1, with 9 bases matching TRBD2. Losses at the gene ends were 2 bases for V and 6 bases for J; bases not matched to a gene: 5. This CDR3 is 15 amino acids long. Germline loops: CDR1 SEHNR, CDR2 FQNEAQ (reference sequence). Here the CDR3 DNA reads TGTGCCAGCAGCTTAACAGCGGGAGGACGCAATGAGCAGTTCTTC. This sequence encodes CASSLTAGGRNEQFF.

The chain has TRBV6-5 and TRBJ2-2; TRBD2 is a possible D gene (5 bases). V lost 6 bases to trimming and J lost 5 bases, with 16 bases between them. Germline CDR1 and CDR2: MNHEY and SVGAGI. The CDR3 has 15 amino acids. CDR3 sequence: CASSRKPGDTGELFF. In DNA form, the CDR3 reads TGTGCCAGCAGCAGGAAGCCCGGGGATACCGGGGAGCTGTTTTTT.

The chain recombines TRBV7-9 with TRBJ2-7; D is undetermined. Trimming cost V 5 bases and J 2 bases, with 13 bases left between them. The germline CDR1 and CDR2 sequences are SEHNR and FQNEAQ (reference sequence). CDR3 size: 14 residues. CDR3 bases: TGTGCCAGCAGCCGTGACTTGATAACCTACGAGCAGTACTTC. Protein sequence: CASSRDLITYEQYF. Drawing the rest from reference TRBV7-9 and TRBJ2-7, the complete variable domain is DTGVSQNPRHKITKRGQNVTFRCDPISEHNRLYWYRQTLGQGPEFLTYFQNEAQLEKSRLLSDRFSAERPKGSFSTLEIQRTEQGDSAMYLCASSRDLITYEQYFGPGTRLTVT.

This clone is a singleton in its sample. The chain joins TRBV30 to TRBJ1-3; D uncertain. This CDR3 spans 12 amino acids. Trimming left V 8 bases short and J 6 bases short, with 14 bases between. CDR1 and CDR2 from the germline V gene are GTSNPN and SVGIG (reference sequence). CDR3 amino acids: CAAREIENTIYF. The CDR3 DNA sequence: TGTGCCGCGCGGGAGATAGAAAACACCATATATTTT.

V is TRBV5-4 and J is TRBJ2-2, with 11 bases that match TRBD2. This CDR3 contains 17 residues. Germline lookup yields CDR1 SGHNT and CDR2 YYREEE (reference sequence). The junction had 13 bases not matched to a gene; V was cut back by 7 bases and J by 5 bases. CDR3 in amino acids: CASGIAGGPVGTGELFF. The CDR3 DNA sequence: TGTGCCAGCGGAATAGCGGGAGGGCCAGTGGGGACCGGGGAGCTGTTTTTT. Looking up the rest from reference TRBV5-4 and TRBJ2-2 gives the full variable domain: ETGVTQSPTHLIKTRGQQVTLRCSSQSGHNTVSWYQQALGQGPQFIFQYYREEENGRGNFPPRFSGLQFPNYSSELNVNALELDDSALYLCASGIAGGPVGTGELFFGEGSRLTVL.

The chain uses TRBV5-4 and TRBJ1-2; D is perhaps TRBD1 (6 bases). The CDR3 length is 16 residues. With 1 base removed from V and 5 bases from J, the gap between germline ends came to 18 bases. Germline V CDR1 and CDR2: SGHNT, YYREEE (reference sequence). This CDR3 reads CASSLSSGRGVYGYTF. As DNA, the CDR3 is TGTGCCAGCAGCTTGTCTTCCGGCAGGGGCGTTTATGGCTACACCTTC.

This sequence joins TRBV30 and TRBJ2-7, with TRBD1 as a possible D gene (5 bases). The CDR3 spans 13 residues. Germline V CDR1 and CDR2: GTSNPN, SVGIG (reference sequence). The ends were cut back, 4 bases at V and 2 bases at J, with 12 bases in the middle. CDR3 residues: CAWNQGRAYEQYF. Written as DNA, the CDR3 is TGTGCCTGGAACCAGGGAAGAGCCTACGAGCAGTACTTC.

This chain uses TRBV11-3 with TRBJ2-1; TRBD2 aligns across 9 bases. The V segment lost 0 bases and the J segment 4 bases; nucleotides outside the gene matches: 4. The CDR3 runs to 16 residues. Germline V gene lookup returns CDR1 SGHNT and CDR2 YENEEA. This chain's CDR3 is CASSLEAGGSYNEQFF. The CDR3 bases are TGTGCCAGCAGCTTAGAAGCGGGAGGATCGTACAATGAGCAGTTCTTC.

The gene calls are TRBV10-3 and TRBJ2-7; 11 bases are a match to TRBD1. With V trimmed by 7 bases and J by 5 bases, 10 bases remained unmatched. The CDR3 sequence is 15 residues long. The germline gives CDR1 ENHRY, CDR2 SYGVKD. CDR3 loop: CAINPGTGGKNEQYF. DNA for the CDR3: TGTGCCATCAATCCCGGGACAGGGGGAAAAAACGAGCAGTACTTC.

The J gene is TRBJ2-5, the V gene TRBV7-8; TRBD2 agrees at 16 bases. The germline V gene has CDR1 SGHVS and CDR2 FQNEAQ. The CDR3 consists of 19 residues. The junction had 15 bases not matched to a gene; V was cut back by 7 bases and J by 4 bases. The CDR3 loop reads CASILKGTSGRVGGETQYF. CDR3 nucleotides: TGTGCCAGCATTCTTAAAGGGACTAGCGGGAGGGTAGGTGGAGAGACCCAGTACTTC.

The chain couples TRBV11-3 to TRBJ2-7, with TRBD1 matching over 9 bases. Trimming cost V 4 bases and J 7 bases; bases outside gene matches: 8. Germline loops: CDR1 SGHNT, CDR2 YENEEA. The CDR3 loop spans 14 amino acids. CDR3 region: CASSYDRGSGEQYF. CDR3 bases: TGTGCCAGCAGCTACGACAGGGGGAGTGGGGAGCAGTACTTC.

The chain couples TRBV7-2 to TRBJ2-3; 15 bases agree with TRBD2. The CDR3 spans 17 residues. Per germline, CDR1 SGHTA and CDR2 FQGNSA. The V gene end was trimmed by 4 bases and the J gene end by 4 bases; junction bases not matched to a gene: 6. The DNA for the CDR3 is TGTGCCAGCAGCTCTCATCGGACTAGCGGGAGGGCAGATACGCAGTATTTT. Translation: CASSSHRTSGRADTQYF.

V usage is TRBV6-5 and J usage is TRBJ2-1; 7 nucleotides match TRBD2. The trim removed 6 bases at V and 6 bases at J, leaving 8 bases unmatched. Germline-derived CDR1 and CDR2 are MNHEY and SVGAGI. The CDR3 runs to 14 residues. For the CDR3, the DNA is TGTGCCAGCAGGACCCTAGCTAGCGGCAATGAGCAGTTCTTC. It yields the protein CASRTLASGNEQFF.

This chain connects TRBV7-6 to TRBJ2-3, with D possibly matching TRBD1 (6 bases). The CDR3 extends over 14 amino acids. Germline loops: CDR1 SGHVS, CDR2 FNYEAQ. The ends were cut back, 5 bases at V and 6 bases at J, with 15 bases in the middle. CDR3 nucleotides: TGTGCCAGCAGCCTTCTTGGGGGCGAGGATACGCAGTATTTT. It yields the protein CASSLLGGEDTQYF.

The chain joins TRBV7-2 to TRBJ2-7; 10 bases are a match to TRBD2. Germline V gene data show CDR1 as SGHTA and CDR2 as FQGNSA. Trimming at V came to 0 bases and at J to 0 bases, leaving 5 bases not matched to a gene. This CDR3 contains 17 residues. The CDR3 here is CASSLALLAGDSYEQYF. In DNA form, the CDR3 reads TGTGCCAGCAGCTTAGCCCTCCTAGCGGGAGACTCCTACGAGCAGTACTTC.

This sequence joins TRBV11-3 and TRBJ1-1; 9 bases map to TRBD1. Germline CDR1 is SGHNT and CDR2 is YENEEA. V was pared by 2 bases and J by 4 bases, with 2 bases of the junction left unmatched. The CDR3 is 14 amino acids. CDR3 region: CASSLTTGGTEAFF. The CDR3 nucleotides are TGTGCCAGCAGCTTAACGACAGGGGGCACTGAAGCTTTCTTT.

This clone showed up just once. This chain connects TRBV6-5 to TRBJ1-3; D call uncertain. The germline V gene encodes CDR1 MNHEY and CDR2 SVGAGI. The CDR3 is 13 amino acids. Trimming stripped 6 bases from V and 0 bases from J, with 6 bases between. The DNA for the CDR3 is TGTGCCAGCAGCACCGTCTCTGGAAACACCATATATTTT. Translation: CASSTVSGNTIYF.